This T cell receptor (beta chain) was recovered during a study of post-analysis software for immune sequencing data. Study observations and caveats: Strong same-batch co-clustering of samples appeared with F measure clustering. Patients showed TRBV5-6, TRBV5-1 and TRBV20-1 among several TRBV segments more frequent than in controls.

Unique molecular identifiers featured in each of the TCR beta cDNA libraries. TCRdb reprocessed the PCR reads via MiXCR and lists one record per CDR3 protein. The sample lists roughly 400,000 distinct CDR3 sequences; about 40% were seen once. On this clonotype itself: Its antigen is as yet unknown.

The length of the CDR3 is 15 residues. The trim removed 3 bases at V and 7 bases at J, leaving 12 bases unmatched. Germline loops: CDR1 LGHNA, CDR2 YSLEER. This TCR came from a girl aged 2 to 9 with multiple sclerosis. Sequenced: blood. This chain joins TRBV4-3 and TRBJ2-7; 7 bases match TRBD1. The CDR3 is CASSQGRLGGAEQYF. The CDR3 DNA reads as TGCGCCAGCAGCCAGGGACGGTTAGGGGGCGCAGAGCAGTACTTC.